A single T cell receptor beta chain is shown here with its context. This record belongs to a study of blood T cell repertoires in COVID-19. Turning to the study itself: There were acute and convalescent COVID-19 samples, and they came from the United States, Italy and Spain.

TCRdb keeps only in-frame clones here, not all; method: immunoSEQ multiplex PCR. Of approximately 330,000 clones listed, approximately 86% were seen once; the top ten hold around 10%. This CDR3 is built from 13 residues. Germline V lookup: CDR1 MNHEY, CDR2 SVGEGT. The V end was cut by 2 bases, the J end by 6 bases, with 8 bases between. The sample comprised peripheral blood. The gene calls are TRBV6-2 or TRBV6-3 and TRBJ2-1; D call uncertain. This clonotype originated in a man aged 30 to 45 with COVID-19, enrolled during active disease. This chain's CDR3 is CASSYPHFNEQFF. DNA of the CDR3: TGTGCCAGCAGTTACCCCCACTTCAATGAGCAGTTCTTC.